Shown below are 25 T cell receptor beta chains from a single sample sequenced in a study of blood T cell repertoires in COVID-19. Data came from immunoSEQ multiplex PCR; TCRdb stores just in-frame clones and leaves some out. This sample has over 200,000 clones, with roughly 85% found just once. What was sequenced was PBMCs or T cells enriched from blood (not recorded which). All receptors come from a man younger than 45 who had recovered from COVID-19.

The CDR3 region is CASSLAVGPVYEQYF. The CDR3 bases are TGTGCCAGCAGCTTAGCGGTGGGGCCCGTCTACGAGCAGTACTTC. The chain combines TRBV7-6 with TRBJ2-7, with D possibly TRBD1 on 5 matching bases. The V end was cut by 0 bases, the J end by 3 bases, with 12 bases between. The CDR3 is 15 amino acids. In germline, CDR1 is SGHVS, CDR2 FNYEAQ.

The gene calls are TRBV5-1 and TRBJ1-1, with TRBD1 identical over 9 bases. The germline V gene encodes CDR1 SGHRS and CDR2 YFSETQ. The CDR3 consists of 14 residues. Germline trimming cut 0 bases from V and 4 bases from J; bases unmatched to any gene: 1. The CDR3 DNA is TGCGCCAGCAGCTTGGGACAGGGGGGCACTGAAGCTTTCTTT. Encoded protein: CASSLGQGGTEAFF.

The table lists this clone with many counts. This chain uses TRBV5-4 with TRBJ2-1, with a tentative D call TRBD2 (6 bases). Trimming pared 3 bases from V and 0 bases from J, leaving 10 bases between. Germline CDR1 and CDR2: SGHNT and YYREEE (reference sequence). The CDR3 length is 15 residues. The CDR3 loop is CASSSWDFSYNEQFF. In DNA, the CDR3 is TGTGCCAGCAGCTCCTGGGACTTCTCCTACAATGAGCAGTTCTTC.

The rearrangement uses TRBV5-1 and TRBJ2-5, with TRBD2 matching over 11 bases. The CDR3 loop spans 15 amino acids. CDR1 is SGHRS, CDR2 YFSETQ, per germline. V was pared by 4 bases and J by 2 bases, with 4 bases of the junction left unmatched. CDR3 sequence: CASSLSGGEQETQYF. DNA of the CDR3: TGCGCCAGCAGCCTTAGCGGGGGGGAGCAAGAGACCCAGTACTTC. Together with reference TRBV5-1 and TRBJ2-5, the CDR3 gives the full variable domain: KAGVTQTPRYLIKTRGQQVTLSCSPISGHRSVSWYQQTPGQGLQFLFEYFSETQRNKGNFPGRFSGRQFSNSRSEMNVSTLELGDSALYLCASSLSGGEQETQYFGPGTRLLVL.

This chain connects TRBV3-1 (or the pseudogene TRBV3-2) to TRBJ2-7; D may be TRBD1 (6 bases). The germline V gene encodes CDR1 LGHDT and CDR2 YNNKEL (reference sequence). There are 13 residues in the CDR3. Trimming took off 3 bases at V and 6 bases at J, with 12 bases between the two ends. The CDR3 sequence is CASSQLRGAEQYF. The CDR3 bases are TGTGCCAGCAGCCAGCTCAGGGGCGCCGAGCAGTACTTC.

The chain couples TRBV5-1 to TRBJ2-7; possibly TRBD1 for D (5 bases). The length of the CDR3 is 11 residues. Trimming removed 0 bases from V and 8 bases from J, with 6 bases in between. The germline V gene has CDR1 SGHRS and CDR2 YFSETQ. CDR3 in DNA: TGCGCCAGCAGCTTGGACAGGAAGCAGTACTTC. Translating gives CASSLDRKQYF.

In nucleotides, the CDR3 is TGCGCCAGCAGCCAAGATGTACTAGCGGGGGGGCAAGAGACCCAGTACTTC. This gives the protein CASSQDVLAGGQETQYF. The rearrangement links TRBV4-1 to TRBJ2-5; 13 bases fit TRBD2. V gave up 0 bases and J gave up 2 bases; unmatched junction bases: 3. The CDR3 has 17 amino acids. Germline V gene lookup returns CDR1 MGHRA and CDR2 YSYEKL.

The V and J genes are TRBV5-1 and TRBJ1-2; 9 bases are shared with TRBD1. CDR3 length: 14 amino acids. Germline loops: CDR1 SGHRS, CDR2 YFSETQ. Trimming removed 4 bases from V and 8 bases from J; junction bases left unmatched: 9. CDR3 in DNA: TGCGCCAGCAGCCCCGGGACAGGGAATGGAGGCTACACCTTC. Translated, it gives CASSPGTGNGGYTF.

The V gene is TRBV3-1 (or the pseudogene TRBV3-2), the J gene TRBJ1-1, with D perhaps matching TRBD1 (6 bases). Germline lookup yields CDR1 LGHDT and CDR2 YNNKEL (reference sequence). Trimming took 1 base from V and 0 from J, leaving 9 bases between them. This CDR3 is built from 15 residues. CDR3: CASSQAGQLNTEAFF. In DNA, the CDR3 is TGTGCCAGCAGCCAAGCAGGACAGCTGAACACTGAAGCTTTCTTT.

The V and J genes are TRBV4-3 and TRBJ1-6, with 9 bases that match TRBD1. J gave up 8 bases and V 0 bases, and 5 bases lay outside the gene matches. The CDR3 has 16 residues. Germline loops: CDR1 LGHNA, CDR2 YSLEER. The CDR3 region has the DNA TGCGCCAGCAGCCAAGATTCCGGGACAGGGTATTCACCCCTCCACTTT. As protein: CASSQDSGTGYSPLHF.

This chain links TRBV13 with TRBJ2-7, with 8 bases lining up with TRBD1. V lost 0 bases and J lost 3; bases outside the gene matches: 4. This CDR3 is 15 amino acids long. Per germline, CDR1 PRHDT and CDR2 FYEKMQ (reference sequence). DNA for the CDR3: TGTGCCAGCAGCTTAGGCGGACAGGGTATCTACGAGCAGTACTTC. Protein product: CASSLGGQGIYEQYF.

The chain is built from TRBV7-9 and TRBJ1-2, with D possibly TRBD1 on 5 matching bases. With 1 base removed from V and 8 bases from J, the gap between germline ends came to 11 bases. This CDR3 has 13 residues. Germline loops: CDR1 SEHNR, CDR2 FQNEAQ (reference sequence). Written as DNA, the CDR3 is TGTGCCAGCAGCTTAGGTGCGGGGGAGGGCTACACCTTC. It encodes CASSLGAGEGYTF. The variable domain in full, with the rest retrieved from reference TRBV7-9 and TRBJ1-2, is DTGVSQNPRHKITKRGQNVTFRCDPISEHNRLYWYRQTLGQGPEFLTYFQNEAQLEKSRLLSDRFSAERPKGSFSTLEIQRTEQGDSAMYLCASSLGAGEGYTFGSGTRLTVV.

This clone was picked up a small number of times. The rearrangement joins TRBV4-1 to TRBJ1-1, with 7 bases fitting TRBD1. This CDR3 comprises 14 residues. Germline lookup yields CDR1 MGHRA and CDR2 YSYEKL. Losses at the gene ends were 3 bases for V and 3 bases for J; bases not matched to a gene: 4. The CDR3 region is CASSHLDRDTEAFF. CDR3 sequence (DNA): TGCGCCAGCAGCCATCTCGACAGGGACACTGAAGCTTTCTTT.

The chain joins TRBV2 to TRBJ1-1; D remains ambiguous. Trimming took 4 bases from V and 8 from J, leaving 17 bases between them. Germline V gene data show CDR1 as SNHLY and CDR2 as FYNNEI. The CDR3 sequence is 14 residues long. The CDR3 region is CASSVLRQDGEAFF. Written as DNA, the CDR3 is TGTGCCAGCAGTGTCCTCCGGCAAGACGGGGAAGCTTTCTTT.

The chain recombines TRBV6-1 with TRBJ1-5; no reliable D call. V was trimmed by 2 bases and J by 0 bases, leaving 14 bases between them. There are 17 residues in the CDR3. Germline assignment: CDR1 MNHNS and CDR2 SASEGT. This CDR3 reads CASSEWASSNSNQPQHF. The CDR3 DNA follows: TGTGCCAGCAGTGAATGGGCCAGTAGTAATAGCAATCAGCCCCAGCATTTT.

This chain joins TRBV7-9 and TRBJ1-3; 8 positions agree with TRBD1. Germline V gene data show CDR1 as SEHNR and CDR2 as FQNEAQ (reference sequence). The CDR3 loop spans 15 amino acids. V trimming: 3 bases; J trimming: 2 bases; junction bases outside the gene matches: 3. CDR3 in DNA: TGTGCCAGCAGCTTGAGACAGGGGACTGGAAACACCATATATTTT. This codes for CASSLRQGTGNTIYF.

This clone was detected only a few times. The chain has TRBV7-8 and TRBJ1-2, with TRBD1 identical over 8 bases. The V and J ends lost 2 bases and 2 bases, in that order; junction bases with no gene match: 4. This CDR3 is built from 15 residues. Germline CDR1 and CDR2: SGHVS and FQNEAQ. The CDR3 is CASSLNRGGNYGYTF. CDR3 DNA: TGTGCCAGCAGCTTAAACAGGGGGGGCAACTATGGCTACACCTTC. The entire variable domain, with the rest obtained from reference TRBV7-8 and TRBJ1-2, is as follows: GAGVSQSPRYKVAKRGQDVALRCDPISGHVSLFWYQQALGQGPEFLTYFQNEAQLDKSGLPSDRFFAERPEGSVSTLKIQRTQQEDSAVYLCASSLNRGGNYGYTFGSGTRLTVV.

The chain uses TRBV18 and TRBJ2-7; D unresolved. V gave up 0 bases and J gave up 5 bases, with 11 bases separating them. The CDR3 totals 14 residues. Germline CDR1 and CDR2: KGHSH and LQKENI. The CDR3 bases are TGTGCCAGCTCACCACCCTCTATTGTACACGAGCAGTACTTC. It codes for CASSPPSIVHEQYF.

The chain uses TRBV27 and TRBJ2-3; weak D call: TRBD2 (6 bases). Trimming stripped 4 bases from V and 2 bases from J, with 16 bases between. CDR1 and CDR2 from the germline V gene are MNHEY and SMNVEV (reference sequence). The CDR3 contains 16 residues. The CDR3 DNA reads TGTGCCAGCAGTTCAAAAGGAGGGACCGTCACAGATACGCAGTATTTT. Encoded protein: CASSSKGGTVTDTQYF.

CDR3 DNA sequence: TGTGCCAGCAGTGAAAGGGGGACGTATTACGAGCAGTACTTC. Residues: CASSERGTYYEQYF. This rearrangement joins TRBV6-1 to TRBJ2-7, with a possible D match to TRBD1 (6 bases). Germline-derived CDR1 and CDR2 are MNHNS and SASEGT. V gave up 2 bases and J gave up 4 bases, with 12 bases separating them. CDR3 length equals 14 residues.

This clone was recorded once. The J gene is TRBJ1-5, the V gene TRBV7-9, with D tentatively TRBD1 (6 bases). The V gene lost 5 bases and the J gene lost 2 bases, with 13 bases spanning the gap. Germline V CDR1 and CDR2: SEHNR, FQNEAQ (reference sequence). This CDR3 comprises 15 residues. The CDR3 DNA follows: TGTGCCAGCAGCCTAGAGGGGGAAGGCAATCAGCCCCAGCATTTT. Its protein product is CASSLEGEGNQPQHF.

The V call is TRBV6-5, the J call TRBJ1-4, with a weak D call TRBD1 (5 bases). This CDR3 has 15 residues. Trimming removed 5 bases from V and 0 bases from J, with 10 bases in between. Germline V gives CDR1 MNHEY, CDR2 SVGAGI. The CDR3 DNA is TGTGCCAGCAGTCTCGAAGGGGCAACTAATGAAAAACTGTTTTTT. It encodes CASSLEGATNEKLFF.

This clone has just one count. Written as DNA, the CDR3 is TGTGCCAGCAGCCGTCCGGGGGACCCCTACGAGCAGTACTTC. This translates into CASSRPGDPYEQYF. This chain joins TRBV7-2 and TRBJ2-7; tentative D call: TRBD2 (6 bases). Germline assignment: CDR1 SGHTA and CDR2 FQGNSA. The V and J ends lost 5 bases and 2 bases respectively, with 13 bases between them. The CDR3 length is 14 residues.

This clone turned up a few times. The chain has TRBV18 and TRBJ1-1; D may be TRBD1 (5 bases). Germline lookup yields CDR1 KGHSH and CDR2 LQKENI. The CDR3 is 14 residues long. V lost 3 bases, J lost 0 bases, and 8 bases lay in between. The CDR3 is CASSPRTLNTEAFF. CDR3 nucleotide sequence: TGTGCCAGCTCACCTAGGACACTGAACACTGAAGCTTTCTTT.

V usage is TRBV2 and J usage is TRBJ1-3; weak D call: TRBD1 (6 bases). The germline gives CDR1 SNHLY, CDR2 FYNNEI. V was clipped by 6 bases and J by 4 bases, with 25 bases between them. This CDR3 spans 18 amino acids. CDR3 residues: CASSMVPLGAGAGNTIYF. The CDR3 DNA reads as TGTGCCAGCAGCATGGTACCGTTGGGGGCGGGAGCGGGAAACACCATATATTTT.